This T cell receptor (beta chain) was retrieved from a study of glioma-infiltrating T cells. Whole-study results and caveats: Tissue and blood shared very few CDR3 sequences.

TCR alpha and beta CDR3 regions were amplified from RNA using iRepertoire nested multiplex PCR. TCRdb re-called the multiplex PCR reads with MiXCR, one entry per CDR3 protein. The data contain about 190,000 distinct CDR3 sequences, 32% of them singletons. There are many counts of this clonotype. As yet, its antigen is unknown. Sequencing was carried out using glioma tissue, nonneoplastic brain tissue, or PBMCs (not recorded which). This sequence was found in a human donor with low-grade glioma or glioblastoma, undergoing nonglioma brain surgery, or in good health (not recorded which).

The CDR3 region is CASSPMTSRGPYEQYF. The CDR3, as DNA: TGTGCCAGCAGTCCTATGACTAGCAGGGGGCCCTACGAGCAGTACTTC. The chain joins TRBV27 to TRBJ2-7; tentatively, D is TRBD1 (8 bases). CDR1 is MNHEY, CDR2 SMNVEV, per germline (reference sequence). The CDR3 has 16 residues. With 5 bases removed from V and 2 bases from J, the gap between germline ends came to 19 bases.